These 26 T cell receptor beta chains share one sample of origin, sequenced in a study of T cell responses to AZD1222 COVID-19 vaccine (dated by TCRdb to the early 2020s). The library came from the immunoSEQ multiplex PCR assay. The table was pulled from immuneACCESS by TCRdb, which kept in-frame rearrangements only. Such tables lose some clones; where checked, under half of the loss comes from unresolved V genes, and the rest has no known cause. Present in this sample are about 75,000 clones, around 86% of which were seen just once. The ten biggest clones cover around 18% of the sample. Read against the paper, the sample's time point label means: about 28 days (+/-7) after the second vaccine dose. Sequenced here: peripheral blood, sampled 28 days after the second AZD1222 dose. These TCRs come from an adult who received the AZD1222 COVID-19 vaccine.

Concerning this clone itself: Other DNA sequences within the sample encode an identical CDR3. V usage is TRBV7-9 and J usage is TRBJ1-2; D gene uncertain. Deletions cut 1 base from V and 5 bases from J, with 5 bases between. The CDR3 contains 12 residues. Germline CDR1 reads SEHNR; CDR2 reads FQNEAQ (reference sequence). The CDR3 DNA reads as TGTGCCAGCAGCTTAGATGGGTATGGCTACACCTTC. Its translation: CASSLDGYGYTF.

CDR3 residues: CASSQGIQGSRTEAFF. Here the CDR3 DNA reads TGTGCCAGCAGCCAAGGGATACAGGGAAGTAGAACTGAAGCTTTCTTT. The chain joins TRBV3-1 (or the pseudogene TRBV3-2) to TRBJ1-1, with a tentative D call TRBD1 (6 bases). V gave up 1 base and J gave up 5 bases, with 17 bases separating them. There are 16 residues in the CDR3. Germline assignment: CDR1 LGHDT and CDR2 YNNKEL (reference sequence).

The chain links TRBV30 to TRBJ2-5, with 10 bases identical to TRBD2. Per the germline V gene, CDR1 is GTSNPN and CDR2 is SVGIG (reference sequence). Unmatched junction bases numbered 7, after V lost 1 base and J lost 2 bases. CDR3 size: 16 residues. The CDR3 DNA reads TGTGCCTGGAGTGGTCTTAGCGGGGGGCCACAAGAGACCCAGTACTTC. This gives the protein CAWSGLSGGPQETQYF.

The CDR3 coding sequence is TGCAGCGTTGCAGGGGCCGATGGCTACACCTTC. It is translated as CSVAGADGYTF. V and J are TRBV29-1 and TRBJ1-2; D is perhaps TRBD1 (6 bases). This CDR3 region has 11 residues. In germline, CDR1 is SQVTM, CDR2 ANQGSEA. Trimming removed 4 bases at V and 6 bases at J, with 9 bases between.

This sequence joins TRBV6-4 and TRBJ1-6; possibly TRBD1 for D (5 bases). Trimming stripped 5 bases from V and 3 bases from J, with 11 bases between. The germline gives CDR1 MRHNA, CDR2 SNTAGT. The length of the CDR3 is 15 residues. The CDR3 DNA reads TGTGCCAGCAGTCCAGAGAGGGGCTATAATTCACCCCTCCACTTT. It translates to CASSPERGYNSPLHF.

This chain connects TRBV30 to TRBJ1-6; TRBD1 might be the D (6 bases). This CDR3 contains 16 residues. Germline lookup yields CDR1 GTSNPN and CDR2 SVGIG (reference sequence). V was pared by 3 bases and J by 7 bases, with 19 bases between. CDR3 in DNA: TGTGCCTGGAGCTTTGTTTTGGCAGGGACAAATTCACCCCTCCACTTT. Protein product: CAWSFVLAGTNSPLHF. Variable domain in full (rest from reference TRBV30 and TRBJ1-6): SQTIHQWPATLVQPVGSPLSLECTVEGTSNPNLYWYRQAAGRGLQLLFYSVGIGQISSEVPQNLSASRPQDRQFILSSKKLLLSDSGFYLCAWSFVLAGTNSPLHFGNGTRLTVT.

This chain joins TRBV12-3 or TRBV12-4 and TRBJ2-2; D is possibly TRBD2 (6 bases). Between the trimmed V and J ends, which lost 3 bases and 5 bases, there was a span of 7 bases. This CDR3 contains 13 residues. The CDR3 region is CASSFAGTGELFF. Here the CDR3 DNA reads TGTGCCAGCAGTTTTGCGGGAACCGGGGAGCTGTTTTTT.

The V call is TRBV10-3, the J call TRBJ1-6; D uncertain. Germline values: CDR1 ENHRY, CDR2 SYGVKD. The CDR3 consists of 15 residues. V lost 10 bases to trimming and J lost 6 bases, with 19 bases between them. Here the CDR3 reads CATLRSAGLNSPLHF. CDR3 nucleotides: TGTGCCACCCTCCGGAGCGCAGGCCTTAATTCACCCCTCCACTTT.

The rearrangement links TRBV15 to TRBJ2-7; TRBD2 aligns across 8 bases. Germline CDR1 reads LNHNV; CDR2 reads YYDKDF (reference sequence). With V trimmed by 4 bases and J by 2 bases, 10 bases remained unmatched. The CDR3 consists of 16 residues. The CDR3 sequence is CATSKNLAGGTYEQYF. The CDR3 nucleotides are TGTGCCACCAGCAAAAACCTGGCGGGGGGAACCTACGAGCAGTACTTC.

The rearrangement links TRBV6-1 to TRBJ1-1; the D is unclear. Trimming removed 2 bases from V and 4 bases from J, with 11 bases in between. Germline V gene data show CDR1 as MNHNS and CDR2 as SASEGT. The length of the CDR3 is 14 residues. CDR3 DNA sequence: TGTGCCAGCAGTGAAAGGCCTGAGGCCACTGAAGCTTTCTTT. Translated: CASSERPEATEAFF.

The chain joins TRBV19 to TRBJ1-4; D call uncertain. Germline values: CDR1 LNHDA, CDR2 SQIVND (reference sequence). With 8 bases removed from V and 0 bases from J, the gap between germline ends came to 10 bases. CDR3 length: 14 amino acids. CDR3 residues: CASSEVATNEKLFF. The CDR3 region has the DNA TGTGCCAGTTCCGAAGTAGCAACTAATGAAAAACTGTTTTTT.

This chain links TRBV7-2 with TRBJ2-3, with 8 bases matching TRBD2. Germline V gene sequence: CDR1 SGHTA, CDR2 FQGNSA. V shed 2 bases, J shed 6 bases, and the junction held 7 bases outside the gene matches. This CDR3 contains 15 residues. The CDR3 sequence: CASSLTGGPRDTQYF. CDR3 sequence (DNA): TGTGCCAGCAGCTTAACGGGGGGGCCCCGGGATACGCAGTATTTT.

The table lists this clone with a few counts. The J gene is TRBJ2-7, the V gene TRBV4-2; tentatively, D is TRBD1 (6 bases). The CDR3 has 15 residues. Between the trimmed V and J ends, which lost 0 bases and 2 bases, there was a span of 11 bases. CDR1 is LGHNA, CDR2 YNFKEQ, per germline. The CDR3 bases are TGTGCCAGCAGCCAAGAGCATAGGACAGCCTACGAGCAGTACTTC. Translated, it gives CASSQEHRTAYEQYF.

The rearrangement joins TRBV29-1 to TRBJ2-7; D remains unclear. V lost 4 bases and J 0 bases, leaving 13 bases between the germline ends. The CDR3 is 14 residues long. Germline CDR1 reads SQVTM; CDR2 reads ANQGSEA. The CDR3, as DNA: TGCAGCGTTGTTCCGGAGAAGATCTCCTACGAGCAGTACTTC. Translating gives CSVVPEKISYEQYF.

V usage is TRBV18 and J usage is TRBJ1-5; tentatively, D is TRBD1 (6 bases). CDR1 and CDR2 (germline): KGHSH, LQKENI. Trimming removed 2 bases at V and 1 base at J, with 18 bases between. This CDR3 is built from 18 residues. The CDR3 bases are TGTGCCAGCTCACCAGACACTTACAGGGCTTGGAGCAATCAGCCCCAGCATTTT. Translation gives CASSPDTYRAWSNQPQHF.

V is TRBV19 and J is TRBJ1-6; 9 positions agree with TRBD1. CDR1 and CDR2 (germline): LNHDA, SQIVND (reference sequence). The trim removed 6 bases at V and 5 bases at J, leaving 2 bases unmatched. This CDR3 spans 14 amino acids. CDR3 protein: CASRRTGDNSPLHF. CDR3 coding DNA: TGTGCCAGTAGACGGACAGGGGATAATTCACCCCTCCACTTT.

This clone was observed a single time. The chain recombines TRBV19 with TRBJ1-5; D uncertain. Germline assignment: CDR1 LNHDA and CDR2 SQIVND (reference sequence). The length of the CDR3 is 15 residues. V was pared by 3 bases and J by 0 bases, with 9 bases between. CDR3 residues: CASSIVSYSNQPQHF. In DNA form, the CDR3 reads TGTGCCAGTAGTATTGTCAGCTATAGCAATCAGCCCCAGCATTTT.

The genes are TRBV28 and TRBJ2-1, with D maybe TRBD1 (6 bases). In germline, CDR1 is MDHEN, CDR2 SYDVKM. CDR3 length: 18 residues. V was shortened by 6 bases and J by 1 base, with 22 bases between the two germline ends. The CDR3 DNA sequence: TGTGCCAGCAGCCCGACAGGTGGGGGTGCCCAATCCTACAATGAGCAGTTCTTC. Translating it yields CASSPTGGGAQSYNEQFF. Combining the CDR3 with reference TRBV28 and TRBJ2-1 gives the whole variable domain DVKVTQSSRYLVKRTGEKVFLECVQDMDHENMFWYRQDPGLGLRLIYFSYDVKMKEKGDIPEGYSVSREKKERFSLILESASTNQTSMYLCASSPTGGGAQSYNEQFFGPGTRLTVL.

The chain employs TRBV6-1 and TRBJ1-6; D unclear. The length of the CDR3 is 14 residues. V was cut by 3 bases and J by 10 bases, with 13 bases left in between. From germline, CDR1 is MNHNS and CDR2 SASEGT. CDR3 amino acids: CASSESGRASPLHF. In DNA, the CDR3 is TGTGCCAGCAGTGAGAGTGGGCGGGCGTCACCCCTCCACTTT.

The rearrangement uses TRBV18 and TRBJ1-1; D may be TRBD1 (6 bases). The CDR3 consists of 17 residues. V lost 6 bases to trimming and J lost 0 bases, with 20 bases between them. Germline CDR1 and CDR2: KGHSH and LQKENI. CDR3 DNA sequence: TGTGCCAGCTCTCTCTCCGCGACAGGATCGATGAACACTGAAGCTTTCTTT. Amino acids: CASSLSATGSMNTEAFF.

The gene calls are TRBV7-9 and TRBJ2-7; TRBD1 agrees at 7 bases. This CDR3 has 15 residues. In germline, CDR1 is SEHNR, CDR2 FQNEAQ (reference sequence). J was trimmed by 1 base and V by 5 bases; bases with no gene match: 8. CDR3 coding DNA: TGTGCCAGCAGCCGCACAGGGGAGCGGTCCTACGAGCAGTACTTC. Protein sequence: CASSRTGERSYEQYF.

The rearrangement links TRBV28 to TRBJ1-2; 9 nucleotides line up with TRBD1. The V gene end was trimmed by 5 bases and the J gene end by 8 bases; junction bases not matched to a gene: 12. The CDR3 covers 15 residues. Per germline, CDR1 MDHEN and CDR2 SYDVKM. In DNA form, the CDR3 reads TGTGCCAGCAGTACGGGACAGGGTTTACTGGGAGGCTACACCTTC. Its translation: CASSTGQGLLGGYTF.

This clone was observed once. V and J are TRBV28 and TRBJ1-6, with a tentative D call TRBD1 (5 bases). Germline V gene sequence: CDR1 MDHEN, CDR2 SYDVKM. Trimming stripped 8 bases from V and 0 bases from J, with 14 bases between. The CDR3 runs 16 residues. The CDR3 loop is CASHYGASSYNSPLHF. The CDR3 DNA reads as TGTGCCAGCCATTATGGGGCAAGCTCCTATAATTCACCCCTCCACTTT.

CDR3 loop: CSVERGIGNEQYF. The CDR3 nucleotides are TGCAGCGTTGAAAGGGGAATTGGGAACGAGCAGTACTTC. The chain joins TRBV29-1 to TRBJ2-7; perhaps TRBD1 as D (5 bases). The CDR3 has 13 residues. V shed 2 bases and J shed 5 bases, with 13 bases lying between them. Germline V gene data show CDR1 as SQVTM and CDR2 as ANQGSEA.

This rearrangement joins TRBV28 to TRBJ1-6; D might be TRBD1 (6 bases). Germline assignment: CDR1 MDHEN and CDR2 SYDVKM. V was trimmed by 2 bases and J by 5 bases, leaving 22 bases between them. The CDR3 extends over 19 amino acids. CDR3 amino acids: CASSLALRHTGINNSPLHF. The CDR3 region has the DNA TGTGCCAGCAGTTTAGCCCTTCGACATACAGGGATTAATAATTCACCCCTCCACTTT.

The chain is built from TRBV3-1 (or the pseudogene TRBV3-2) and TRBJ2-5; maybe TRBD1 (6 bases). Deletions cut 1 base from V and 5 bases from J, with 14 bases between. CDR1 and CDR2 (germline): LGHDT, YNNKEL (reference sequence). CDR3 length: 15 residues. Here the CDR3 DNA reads TGTGCCAGCAGCCAAGTGTCAGGGGACGGGGAGACCCAGTACTTC. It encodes CASSQVSGDGETQYF.